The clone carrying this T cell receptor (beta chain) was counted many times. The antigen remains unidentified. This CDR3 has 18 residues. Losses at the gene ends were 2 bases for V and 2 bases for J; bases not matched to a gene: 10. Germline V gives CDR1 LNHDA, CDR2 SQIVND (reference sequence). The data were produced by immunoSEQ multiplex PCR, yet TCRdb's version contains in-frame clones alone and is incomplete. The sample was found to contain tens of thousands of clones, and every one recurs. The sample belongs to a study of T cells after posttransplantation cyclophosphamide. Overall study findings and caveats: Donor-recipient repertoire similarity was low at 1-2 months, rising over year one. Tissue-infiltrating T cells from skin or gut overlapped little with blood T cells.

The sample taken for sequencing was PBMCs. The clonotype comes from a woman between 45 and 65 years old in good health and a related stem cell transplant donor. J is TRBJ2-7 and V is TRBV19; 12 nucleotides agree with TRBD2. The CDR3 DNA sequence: TGTGCCAGTAGTATAAGACCGCCGACTAGCGGGAGAGCCTACGAGCAGTACTTC. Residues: CASSIRPPTSGRAYEQYF. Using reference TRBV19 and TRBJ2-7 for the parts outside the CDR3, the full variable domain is DGGITQSPKYLFRKEGQNVTLSCEQNLNHDAMYWYRQDPGQGLRLIYYSQIVNDFQKGDIAEGYSVSREKKESFPLTVTSAQKNPTAFYLCASSIRPPTSGRAYEQYFGPGTRLTVT.